This passage covers 27 T cell receptor beta chains from one sample sequenced in a study of T cell responses to AZD1222 COVID-19 vaccine. This table comes from immunoSEQ multiplex PCR, and its TCRdb copy is limited to in-frame clones, with some not included. The sample contains about 56,000 clones, 80% to 90% of which appear only once. The starting material was peripheral blood, obtained on day 0 of AZD1222 vaccination. These receptors were obtained from an adult in good health.

This chain connects TRBV11-2 to TRBJ1-5; D is ambiguous. This CDR3 has 13 amino acids. Germline V lookup: CDR1 SGHAT, CDR2 FQNNGV. Trimming pared 1 base from V and 4 bases from J, leaving 5 bases between. The CDR3 protein is CASSLGLNQPQHF. The CDR3 nucleotides are TGTGCCAGCAGCTTAGGGCTTAATCAGCCCCAGCATTTT.

The chain carries TRBV4-2 and TRBJ1-2; 9 bases fit TRBD1. Germline CDR1 LGHNA, CDR2 YNFKEQ. V lost 3 bases to trimming and J lost 4 bases; unmatched junction nucleotides: 12. CDR3 length: 17 residues. In DNA form, the CDR3 reads TGTGCCAGCAGCCAGAGTATAACAGGGGGCGCGAGCTATGGCTACACCTTC. Translating gives CASSQSITGGASYGYTF.

The chain couples TRBV19 to TRBJ1-2; 7 bases line up with TRBD1. V dropped 3 bases and J dropped 3; count of bases not matched to a gene: 1. The CDR3 totals 13 residues. Germline V gives CDR1 LNHDA, CDR2 SQIVND (reference sequence). The CDR3 DNA reads TGTGCCAGTAGTATGGGGACAGACTATGGCTACACCTTC. Protein: CASSMGTDYGYTF.

J is TRBJ1-2 and V is TRBV6-5, with D possibly being TRBD1 (5 bases). Germline CDR1 is MNHEY and CDR2 is SVGAGI. The CDR3 is made up of 16 amino acids. V was cut by 0 bases and J by 4 bases, with 15 bases left in between. In DNA form, the CDR3 reads TGTGCCAGCAGTTACTCCCCGAAGGGGCGCTTCTATGGCTACACCTTC. This sequence encodes CASSYSPKGRFYGYTF.

The rearrangement joins TRBV25-1 to TRBJ2-2, with D unresolved. Germline CDR1 is MGHDK and CDR2 is SYGVNS. V was trimmed by 5 bases and J by 6 bases, leaving 7 bases between them. The CDR3 has 12 amino acids. CDR3 residues: CASSPRPGELFF. The DNA of the CDR3 is TGTGCCAGCAGTCCCCGCCCCGGGGAGCTGTTTTTT. The variable domain in full, completed from reference TRBV25-1 and TRBJ2-2, reads EADIYQTPRYLVIGTGKKITLECSQTMGHDKMYWYQQDPGMELHLIHYSYGVNSTEKGDLSSESTVSRIRTEHFPLTLESARPSHTSQYLCASSPRPGELFFGEGSRLTVL.

The V gene is TRBV4-1, the J gene TRBJ1-2, with unresolved D. The V gene's germline CDR1 is MGHRA and CDR2 YSYEKL. The CDR3 consists of 17 residues. Trimming removed 4 bases from V and 4 bases from J, with 22 bases in between. CDR3 sequence reads: CASSPPRFHGALYGYTF. The CDR3, as DNA: TGCGCCAGCAGCCCTCCAAGGTTTCACGGAGCTCTCTATGGCTACACCTTC.

The gene calls are TRBV7-3 and TRBJ2-1; D is possibly TRBD1 or TRBD2 (5 bases each). The V gene's germline CDR1 is SGHTA and CDR2 FQGTGA. This CDR3 is built from 15 residues. V was shortened by 5 bases and J by 0 bases, with 11 bases between the two germline ends. Here the CDR3 DNA reads TGTGCCAGCAGCCGGGACGGAAGCTCCTACAATGAGCAGTTCTTC. Translation gives CASSRDGSSYNEQFF.

The chain joins TRBV14 to TRBJ1-6; 7 bases map to TRBD1. The junction had 2 bases not matched to a gene; V was cut back by 2 bases and J by 4 bases. Germline-derived CDR1 and CDR2 are SGHDN and FVKESK. This CDR3 is built from 15 residues. DNA of the CDR3: TGTGCCAGCAGCCAATCACAGGGGTATAATTCACCCCTCCACTTT. Translating it yields CASSQSQGYNSPLHF.

The J gene is TRBJ1-2, the V gene TRBV2; possible D gene TRBD1, 5 bases. Trimming took off 6 bases at V and 8 bases at J, with 16 bases between the two ends. The CDR3 extends over 13 amino acids. From germline, CDR1 is SNHLY and CDR2 FYNNEI. CDR3 sequence (DNA): TGTGCCAGCAGGCCGGACCCGGGGCTAGGCTACACCTTC. This encodes CASRPDPGLGYTF. Supplemented by reference TRBV2 and TRBJ1-2, the full variable domain reads EPEVTQTPSHQVTQMGQEVILRCVPISNHLYFYWYRQILGQKVEFLVSFYNNEISEKSEIFDDQFSVERPDGSNFTLKIRSTKLEDSAMYFCASRPDPGLGYTFGSGTRLTVV.

This sequence joins TRBV6-2 or TRBV6-3 and TRBJ2-2; D is undetermined. The CDR3 has 14 residues. V was shortened by 2 bases and J by 0 bases, with 4 bases between the two germline ends. In germline, CDR1 is MNHEY, CDR2 SVGEGT. CDR3 sequence (DNA): TGTGCCAGCAGTTACGTCTCGAACACCGGGGAGCTGTTTTTT. Amino acid sequence: CASSYVSNTGELFF.

The chain recombines TRBV6-5 with TRBJ1-1; 7 bases fit TRBD1. Per the germline V gene, CDR1 is MNHEY and CDR2 is SVGAGI. With 7 bases clipped from V and 5 bases from J, the junction kept 1 base outside the gene matches. CDR3 size: 11 residues. Here the CDR3 reads CASNRGTEAFF. CDR3 nucleotides: TGTGCCAGCAACAGGGGTACTGAAGCTTTCTTT.

CDR3 protein: CASSLLAGDHNEQFF. DNA of the CDR3: TGTGCCAGCAGCCTACTAGCGGGCGACCACAATGAGCAGTTCTTC. This sequence joins TRBV6-4 and TRBJ2-1; 9 bases agree with TRBD2. Unmatched junction bases numbered 8, after V lost 6 bases and J lost 5 bases. This CDR3 has 15 amino acids. The germline V gene encodes CDR1 MRHNA and CDR2 SNTAGT.

J is TRBJ2-7 and V is TRBV4-1; no clear D. Germline V gene lookup returns CDR1 MGHRA and CDR2 YSYEKL. The V and J ends lost 1 base and 3 bases respectively, with 10 bases between them. CDR3 size: 14 residues. The CDR3 sequence: CASSQGTGYYEQYF. The CDR3 DNA is TGCGCCAGCAGCCAAGGGACGGGTTACTACGAGCAGTACTTC.

The V gene is TRBV14, the J gene TRBJ2-7; D remains ambiguous. The CDR3 contains 15 residues. The germline V gene has CDR1 SGHDN and CDR2 FVKESK. The V end lost 0 bases, the J end lost 2 bases, and 11 bases lay between the germline ends. The CDR3 loop reads CASSQDEAIPYEQYF. In DNA, the CDR3 is TGTGCCAGCAGCCAAGATGAGGCCATACCCTACGAGCAGTACTTC.

V is TRBV7-2 and J is TRBJ1-2; 7 bases map to TRBD1. The CDR3 contains 16 residues. Germline V gives CDR1 SGHTA, CDR2 FQGNSA. The V segment lost 2 bases and the J segment 4 bases; nucleotides outside the gene matches: 10. The CDR3 DNA reads TGTGCCAGCAGCTTACCCCAAGACAGGGTATTCTATGGCTACACCTTC. Protein product: CASSLPQDRVFYGYTF.

The genes are TRBV7-9 and TRBJ1-4, with D perhaps TRBD1 (5 bases). The CDR3 has 13 residues. The V gene's germline CDR1 is SEHNR and CDR2 FQNEAQ (reference sequence). Trimming shortened V by 5 bases and J by 12 bases, and 16 bases separated the two germline ends. This CDR3 reads CASSHRDSLELFF. DNA for the CDR3: TGTGCCAGCAGCCACCGGGACTCCTTAGAACTGTTTTTT.

V usage is TRBV4-1 and J usage is TRBJ1-5, with D uncertain. The CDR3 loop spans 12 amino acids. V was trimmed by 1 base and J by 4 bases, leaving 2 bases between them. Germline CDR1 reads MGHRA; CDR2 reads YSYEKL. The CDR3 sequence: CASSQGNQPQHF. The CDR3 DNA is TGCGCCAGCAGCCAAGGGAATCAGCCCCAGCATTTT.

The rearrangement links TRBV6-5 to TRBJ1-4; a weak D match, TRBD1 (5 bases). V was trimmed by 2 bases and J by 8 bases, leaving 18 bases between them. Germline CDR1 MNHEY, CDR2 SVGAGI. CDR3 length: 16 residues. The CDR3 sequence is CASSYVRARGREKLFF. The CDR3 DNA reads as TGTGCCAGCAGTTACGTAAGGGCGCGGGGCAGAGAAAAACTGTTTTTT.

The V call is TRBV20-1, the J call TRBJ2-7; D remains ambiguous. The CDR3 consists of 11 residues. Germline values: CDR1 DFQATT, CDR2 SNEGSKA (reference sequence). Between the trimmed V and J ends, which lost 7 bases and 3 bases, there was a span of 10 bases. The CDR3 reads CSGALGYEQYF. CDR3 coding DNA: TGCAGTGGCGCGCTAGGCTACGAGCAGTACTTC.

The CDR3 bases are TGTGCCAGCAGCCCGGGACAGGGGCGCAGCTCCTACAATGAGCAGTTCTTC. Residues: CASSPGQGRSSYNEQFF. J is TRBJ2-1 and V is TRBV7-3; the match to TRBD1 covers 10 bases. CDR3 length equals 17 residues. CDR1 and CDR2 from the germline V gene are SGHTA and FQGTGA. J gave up 0 bases and V 5 bases, and 7 bases lay outside the gene matches.

The chain links TRBV7-3 to TRBJ2-7, with TRBD2 as a possible D gene (6 bases). The germline CDR1 and CDR2 sequences are SGHTA and FQGTGA. V was trimmed by 5 bases and J by 2 bases, leaving 19 bases between them. The CDR3 is made up of 16 amino acids. The CDR3 bases are TGTGCCAGCAGCCCTAGTGCCGGACTATCCACCTACGAGCAGTACTTC. Its translation is CASSPSAGLSTYEQYF.

The genes are TRBV19 and TRBJ2-5, with D possibly being TRBD2 (6 bases). In germline, CDR1 is LNHDA, CDR2 SQIVND (reference sequence). Trimming stripped 5 bases from V and 5 bases from J, with 12 bases between. The CDR3 spans 13 residues. The CDR3 DNA reads TGTGCCAGTAGTCCTACGGGGGTTGAGACCCAGTACTTC. It yields the protein CASSPTGVETQYF.

The chain links TRBV13 to TRBJ1-2, with 10 bases matching TRBD1. Germline V CDR1 and CDR2: PRHDT, FYEKMQ (reference sequence). The CDR3 runs 14 residues. The V gene end was trimmed by 5 bases and the J gene end by 8 bases; junction bases not matched to a gene: 8. CDR3 loop: CASSGDRGLRGYTF. Written as DNA, the CDR3 is TGTGCCAGCAGCGGCGACAGGGGGCTCAGGGGCTACACCTTC.

V is TRBV19 and J is TRBJ2-3; D unclear. The CDR3 sequence is 16 residues long. V was pared by 3 bases and J by 3 bases, with 16 bases between. Germline lookup yields CDR1 LNHDA and CDR2 SQIVND (reference sequence). The CDR3 reads CASSMVWSKATDTQYF. CDR3 bases: TGTGCCAGTAGTATGGTGTGGTCGAAGGCGACAGATACGCAGTATTTT.

The chain carries TRBV12-3 or TRBV12-4 and TRBJ1-5; D uncertain. The CDR3 spans 13 residues. V was shortened by 1 base and J by 3 bases, with 4 bases between the two germline ends. The CDR3 loop reads CASSLGDNQPQHF. In DNA form, the CDR3 reads TGTGCCAGCAGTTTAGGGGACAATCAGCCCCAGCATTTT.

The gene calls are TRBV15 and TRBJ1-1; 8 bases align to TRBD1. This CDR3 has 15 residues. Looked up from germline, CDR1 is LNHNV and CDR2 is YYDKDF (reference sequence). V trimming: 1 base; J trimming: 3 bases; junction bases outside the gene matches: 4. CDR3 amino acids: CATSRVGQEDTEAFF. DNA of the CDR3: TGTGCCACCAGCAGAGTGGGACAGGAGGACACTGAAGCTTTCTTT.

The genes are TRBV10-1 and TRBJ2-3; 9 nucleotides match TRBD1. CDR1 WNHNN and CDR2 SYGVQD come from the germline V gene (reference sequence). The trim removed 3 bases at V and 5 bases at J, leaving 6 bases unmatched. The CDR3 sequence is 15 residues long. The CDR3 protein is CASSEYRGRRDTQYF. Written as DNA, the CDR3 is TGCGCCAGCAGTGAATACAGGGGGCGAAGAGATACGCAGTATTTT.